This TCR beta chain is from a study of T cell responses to AZD1222 COVID-19 vaccine. Overall study findings and caveats: Close to half of all spike-specific TCRs reportedly target regions of the variants that are unmutated.

About this clone: Its matching antigen is unknown.

The CDR3 length is 13 residues. Trimming took 7 bases from V and 7 from J, leaving 14 bases between them. Clones were read by immunoSEQ multiplex PCR, and TCRdb kept only the in-frame ones, dropping some. The repertoire includes 130,000 to 150,000 clones, around nine tenths of them detected once, and around 1.7% sits in the top ten. This chain links TRBV12-3 or TRBV12-4 with TRBJ1-5; a possible D gene is TRBD1 (6 bases). Here the sequenced sample was peripheral blood, taken 28 days after the second AZD1222 dose. This receptor was taken from an adult who received the AZD1222 COVID-19 vaccine. CDR3 nucleotides: TGTGCCAGCAATGGAGGGGGGAGGCAGCCCCAGCATTTT. Protein product: CASNGGGRQPQHF.